This TCR beta chain was sequenced during a study of early T cells in non-severe SARS-CoV-2 infection. The wider study: Chains stayed unpaired after sequencing of bulk RNA from unsorted whole blood.

Germline-derived CDR1 and CDR2 are KGHSH and LQKENI. V lost 3 bases and J 2 bases, leaving 15 bases between the germline ends. The CDR3 is 16 amino acids. TCRdb fed the 5' RACE reads into MiXCR, producing one record per CDR3 protein. The top ten clones hold about 4.2% of a sample with approximately 65,000 distinct CDR3 sequences, 13% of them seen once. This clonotype has more than one count but fewer than ten. The chain is built from TRBV18 and TRBJ2-3; D could derive from TRBD1 or TRBD2 (5 bases each). Sequencing was done on a sample of whole blood. The origin of this receptor is an adult who was a healthcare worker with PCR-confirmed SARS-CoV-2 infection or an uninfected control (not recorded which). CDR3 loop: CASSPAGATFTDTQYF. The CDR3 coding sequence is TGTGCCAGCTCACCCGCCGGGGCTACTTTCACAGATACGCAGTATTTT.